This T cell receptor (beta chain) derives from a study of blood T cells in healthy people across ages. Study in general: About one barcoded beta molecule was captured per two T cells (by template switching). Study conclusions and caveats: Roughly linear age-related decline in beta diversity appeared, significant by age roughly 40.

A J-beta primer mix and a sample-barcoded 5' primer were used in a second PCR of about 6 to 12 cycles. TCRdb processed the 5' RACE reads anew with MiXCR; each CDR3 protein has one entry. The sample consists of hundreds of thousands of distinct CDR3 sequences, about 61% of them appearing once. Note on this clonotype: Its antigen is unidentified.

The CDR3 sequence is 16 residues long. CDR1 and CDR2 from the germline V gene are SGHRS and YFSETQ. V trimming: 6 bases; J trimming: 6 bases; junction bases outside the gene matches: 12. The chain combines TRBV5-1 with TRBJ2-1; 10 positions agree with TRBD2. The receptor comes from a man aged 40-49 years in good health. Sequencing was done on a sample of blood. The CDR3 DNA reads as TGCGCCAGCACCGTAACCTCTAGCGGGGGCTGCAATGAGCAGTTCTTC. Translated, it gives CASTVTSSGGCNEQFF.